What follows is one T cell receptor (beta chain) and its context. Its antigen is not known. These data originate in a study of graft-versus-host responses after intestinal transplantation. As for the study in general: Anti-thymocyte globulin induction, then tacrolimus and steroids for around 3 years, went to all recipients.

Some clones are missing from TCRdb's copy, which holds only in-frame ones; the method was immunoSEQ multiplex PCR. The sample has 85,000 to 110,000 clones; 93% are singletons. The CDR3 contains 14 residues. Germline CDR1 is SGHTA and CDR2 is FQGNSA. Trimming stripped 9 bases from V and 4 bases from J, with 17 bases between. Regarding the study as a whole: There was an association between peak levels of circulating GvH clones and early post-transplant HvG declines. High graft-versus-host to host-versus-graft clonal ratios were found in allografts of patients who had graft-donor T cell macrochimerism.

This TCR was recovered from a human donor who received an intestinal transplant. The sample here was unstimulated CD8+ T cells sorted from spleen or lymph node cells, taken before intestinal transplant. The rearrangement joins TRBV7-2 to TRBJ2-3, with D possibly being TRBD2 (7 bases). The CDR3, as DNA: TGTGCCAGGTCGGGGGGCCCTGGGGCAGATACGCAGTATTTT. It yields the protein CARSGGPGADTQYF.